Presented here are 19 T cell receptor beta chains from one specimen sequenced in a study of technical replicates of blood from a few donors. The table came from immunoSEQ multiplex PCR; TCRdb's copy has only in-frame clones and leaves some out. This table holds 50,000 to 70,000 clones, around 93% found once. The sample taken for sequencing was PBMCs. The receptors come from a human donor in good health. Some clones in this sample may be carry-over from other donors' samples.

V usage is TRBV19 and J usage is TRBJ1-5; D may be TRBD1 (6 bases). V lost 7 bases and J lost 3, with 19 bases in between. The CDR3 loop spans 16 amino acids. Germline CDR1 reads LNHDA; CDR2 reads SQIVND (reference sequence). CDR3 sequence: CASMWGGTLSNQPQHF. Written as DNA, the CDR3 is TGTGCCAGTATGTGGGGGGGGACATTGTCCAATCAGCCCCAGCATTTT.

V usage is TRBV6-4 and J usage is TRBJ2-3; 7 nucleotides match TRBD2. V gave up 7 bases and J gave up 2 bases; unmatched junction bases: 9. Germline values: CDR1 MRHNA, CDR2 SNTAGT. The CDR3 runs 15 residues. CDR3 sequence (DNA): TGTGCCAGCAACCCGAGCGGGGCCCTCACAGATACGCAGTATTTT. This translates into CASNPSGALTDTQYF.

The chain carries TRBV28 and TRBJ2-3; 8 nucleotides align to TRBD2. Trimming removed 5 bases from V and 0 bases from J; junction bases left unmatched: 22. The CDR3 length is 21 residues. Germline loops: CDR1 MDHEN, CDR2 SYDVKM. The CDR3 is CASSTSFSGALMVASTDTQYF. In DNA, the CDR3 is TGTGCCAGCAGTACCTCTTTTAGCGGGGCCCTAATGGTAGCTAGCACAGATACGCAGTATTTT.

CDR3 sequence: CASSSDQDEQFF. DNA for the CDR3: TGTGCCAGCAGCTCGGATCAGGATGAGCAGTTCTTC. The chain is built from TRBV7-2 and TRBJ2-1; no clear D. The V and J ends lost 4 bases and 8 bases respectively, with 9 bases between them. Germline CDR1 is SGHTA and CDR2 is FQGNSA. CDR3 size: 12 residues. The full variable domain, its missing parts supplied by reference TRBV7-2 and TRBJ2-1, is GAGVSQSPSNKVTEKGKDVELRCDPISGHTALYWYRQSLGQGLEFLIYFQGNSAPDKSGLPSDRFSAERTGGSVSTLTIQRTQQEDSAVYLCASSSDQDEQFFGPGTRLTVL.

The chain employs TRBV4-1 and TRBJ2-3; TRBD2 agrees at 16 bases. Germline lookup yields CDR1 MGHRA and CDR2 YSYEKL. This CDR3 comprises 19 residues. V was clipped by 0 bases and J by 1 base; unmatched bases: 4. The CDR3 here is CASSQDGTSGRVGTDTQYF. CDR3 bases: TGCGCCAGCAGCCAAGATGGGACTAGCGGGAGGGTGGGCACAGATACGCAGTATTTT.

This rearrangement joins TRBV4-2 to TRBJ1-3; no firm D call. Trimming left V 1 base short and J 4 bases short, with 14 bases between. Germline CDR1 and CDR2: LGHNA and YNFKEQ. The CDR3 runs 16 residues. For the CDR3, the DNA is TGTGCCAGCAGCCAAGGCGAGGGTCACAGAGGAAACACCATATATTTT. Translated: CASSQGEGHRGNTIYF.

This clone was counted only a few times. Other DNA sequences in this specimen translate into the identical CDR3. The rearrangement links TRBV2 to TRBJ2-7; 7 positions agree with TRBD1. CDR3 length: 12 amino acids. V lost 4 bases and J lost 3; bases outside the gene matches: 0. CDR1 and CDR2 (germline): SNHLY, FYNNEI. CDR3 residues: CASSGQGYEQYF. DNA for the CDR3: TGTGCCAGCAGTGGACAGGGCTACGAGCAGTACTTC.

The rearrangement links TRBV5-4 to TRBJ2-7; TRBD1 aligns across 8 bases. V was clipped by 4 bases and J by 5 bases; unmatched bases: 2. Germline V gene data show CDR1 as SGHNT and CDR2 as YYREEE (reference sequence). CDR3 length: 12 residues. CDR3: CASSQTGDEQYF. DNA of the CDR3: TGTGCCAGCAGCCAGACAGGGGACGAGCAGTACTTC.

The chain links TRBV7-6 to TRBJ2-7; D gene unclear. Trimming pared 1 base from V and 0 bases from J, leaving 7 bases between. The CDR3 runs 14 residues. Looked up from germline, CDR1 is SGHVS and CDR2 is FNYEAQ. CDR3 loop: CASSLVPSSYEQYF. DNA of the CDR3: TGTGCCAGCAGCTTAGTGCCGAGCTCCTACGAGCAGTACTTC.

This clone has just one count. The chain combines TRBV19 with TRBJ2-5; D possibly corresponds to TRBD2 (6 bases). Trimming removed 6 bases from V and 5 bases from J, with 10 bases in between. The CDR3 is 12 amino acids. Germline assignment: CDR1 LNHDA and CDR2 SQIVND (reference sequence). For the CDR3, the DNA is TGTGCCAGTAGCGACCGGGGGGAGACCCAGTACTTC. Translated, it gives CASSDRGETQYF.

J is TRBJ2-3 and V is TRBV18, with D perhaps TRBD1 (5 bases). The germline V gene has CDR1 KGHSH and CDR2 LQKENI. The CDR3 spans 16 residues. Trimming pared 4 bases from V and 4 bases from J, leaving 18 bases between. This chain's CDR3 is CASSRDMPGAADTQYF. The CDR3 nucleotides are TGTGCCAGCTCACGTGACATGCCTGGGGCCGCAGATACGCAGTATTTT.

This clone has only one observation. This chain joins TRBV15 and TRBJ2-3, with TRBD2 matching over 9 bases. The CDR3 covers 17 residues. V was clipped by 0 bases and J by 3 bases; unmatched bases: 7. The germline V gene encodes CDR1 LNHNV and CDR2 YYDKDF (reference sequence). As DNA, the CDR3 is TGTGCCACCAGCAGAGATCGCGGCGGGAGGGCGACAGATACGCAGTATTTT. Protein product: CATSRDRGGRATDTQYF.

The gene calls are TRBV2 and TRBJ1-4, with 8 bases fitting TRBD1. CDR1 is SNHLY, CDR2 FYNNEI, per germline. This CDR3 comprises 11 residues. After removal of 5 bases from V and 15 bases from J, the junction contained 5 bases not matched to a gene. CDR3 sequence reads: CASSYQTGVFF. The CDR3 DNA reads as TGTGCCAGCAGTTACCAGACAGGGGTGTTTTTT.

The gene calls are TRBV6-5 and TRBJ2-3; 7 positions match TRBD2. Germline V CDR1 and CDR2: MNHEY, SVGAGI. CDR3 length equals 15 residues. The V gene end was trimmed by 6 bases and the J gene end by 3 bases; junction bases not matched to a gene: 9. CDR3 region: CASRGELARTDTQYF. DNA for the CDR3: TGTGCCAGCAGGGGAGAACTAGCGCGGACAGATACGCAGTATTTT.

The rearrangement uses TRBV2 and TRBJ2-1; 10 bases agree with TRBD1. The germline CDR1 and CDR2 sequences are SNHLY and FYNNEI. The CDR3 is made up of 17 amino acids. J gave up 9 bases and V 1 base, and 12 bases lay outside the gene matches. In nucleotides, the CDR3 is TGTGCCAGCAGTGAAGGGGACAGGGGATCGAGTTTAGGTGAGCAGTTCTTC. Translating it yields CASSEGDRGSSLGEQFF. The full variable domain, completed using reference TRBV2 and TRBJ2-1, is EPEVTQTPSHQVTQMGQEVILRCVPISNHLYFYWYRQILGQKVEFLVSFYNNEISEKSEIFDDQFSVERPDGSNFTLKIRSTKLEDSAMYFCASSEGDRGSSLGEQFFGPGTRLTVL.

The V call is TRBV27, the J call TRBJ2-7; a possible D gene is TRBD1 (6 bases). V lost 2 bases and J lost 3, with 17 bases in between. The CDR3 sequence is 16 residues long. Germline V lookup: CDR1 MNHEY, CDR2 SMNVEV (reference sequence). CDR3 region: CASSLGWGLEDYEQYF. The CDR3 DNA reads as TGTGCCAGCAGTTTAGGGTGGGGGCTAGAAGACTACGAGCAGTACTTC.

V usage is TRBV7-2 and J usage is TRBJ2-7; D may be TRBD2 (6 bases). The V gene's germline CDR1 is SGHTA and CDR2 FQGNSA. The V gene lost 0 bases and the J gene lost 0 bases, with 12 bases spanning the gap. The CDR3 covers 16 residues. In DNA form, the CDR3 reads TGTGCCAGCAGCTTAGCGGGGGGTGTGACCTCCTACGAGCAGTACTTC. Translated: CASSLAGGVTSYEQYF.

The chain uses TRBV30 and TRBJ2-7; 11 bases align to TRBD2. CDR1 and CDR2 from the germline V gene are GTSNPN and SVGIG (reference sequence). The CDR3 contains 16 residues. V was pared by 1 base and J by 3 bases, with 8 bases of the junction left unmatched. Written as DNA, the CDR3 is TGTGCCTGGAGTGGTCTAGCGGGAGGCCCTATCTACGAGCAGTACTTC. Its protein is CAWSGLAGGPIYEQYF. Complete variable domain (other parts from reference TRBV30 and TRBJ2-7): SQTIHQWPATLVQPVGSPLSLECTVEGTSNPNLYWYRQAAGRGLQLLFYSVGIGQISSEVPQNLSASRPQDRQFILSSKKLLLSDSGFYLCAWSGLAGGPIYEQYFGPGTRLTVT.

This sequence joins TRBV27 and TRBJ1-1, with 9 bases identical to TRBD1. Germline CDR1 reads MNHEY; CDR2 reads SMNVEV (reference sequence). Trimming removed 5 bases from V and 4 bases from J; junction bases left unmatched: 8. This CDR3 has 15 residues. CDR3: CASSPNRGQGTEAFF. In DNA form, the CDR3 reads TGTGCCAGCAGTCCCAACAGGGGGCAGGGCACTGAAGCTTTCTTT.